One and the same sample provided the 14 T cell receptor beta chains below, sequenced in a study of regulatory T cells in long-lasting Graves disease (dated by TCRdb to about 2021). The library came from multiplex PCR. TCRdb names Illumina HiSeq 4000 as the instrument used. To build TCR beta libraries, CDR3 regions were amplified by Arm-PCR using iRepertoire HTBI primers. TCRdb itself trimmed the public reads at Q25 with fastp, ran MiXCR and retained productive beta chains. Rows are combined by CDR3 protein, so each entry shows the most common genes and DNA. Across this sample there are some 470,000 distinct CDR3 sequences, with 20% to 25% seen only once. In total, the top ten clones hold around 7% of the sample. What the time point label conveys for this sample: persistent/refractory GD, antithyroid drugs over 5 years with positive TRAb. RNA was extracted from PBMCs in TRIzol for both TCR sequencing and RNA sequencing.

Sample: peripheral blood mononuclear cells (PBMCs), taken when the disease was refractory, from a patient treated with antithyroid drugs. The origin of the receptors is a female donor with Graves disease.

The J gene is TRBJ2-2, the V gene TRBV7-3; no clear D gene. Germline CDR1 SGHTA, CDR2 FQGTGA. V was trimmed by 1 base and J by 6 bases, leaving 6 bases between them. CDR3 length: 13 residues. The CDR3 is CASSLITAGELFF. CDR3 nucleotide sequence: TGTGCCAGCAGCTTAATCACCGCCGGGGAGCTGTTTTTT.

This clonotype was counted at least ten times. Here the CDR3 DNA reads TGTGCCAGCAGCAAGTGGGAGGGCAATCAGCCCCAGCATTTT. It specifies CASSKWEGNQPQHF. V and J are TRBV7-6 and TRBJ1-5; D is ambiguous. Per germline, CDR1 SGHVS and CDR2 FNYEAQ. The CDR3 is 14 residues long. Trimming took 5 bases from V and 2 from J, leaving 10 bases between them.

This clonotype was seen many times. The CDR3: CASSLGRDHVGYTF. The CDR3 DNA sequence: TGTGCCAGCAGTTTAGGCAGGGACCACGTTGGCTACACCTTC. The V gene is TRBV28, the J gene TRBJ1-2, with a possible D match to TRBD1 (5 bases). The V end was cut by 2 bases, the J end by 7 bases, with 14 bases between. The V gene's germline CDR1 is MDHEN and CDR2 SYDVKM. This CDR3 spans 14 amino acids.

This clonotype has a count of ten or more. The chain recombines TRBV24-1 with TRBJ2-2; 7 bases are a match to TRBD1. This CDR3 has 15 residues. After removal of 3 bases from V and 4 bases from J, the junction contained 4 bases not matched to a gene. Germline lookup yields CDR1 KGHDR and CDR2 SFDVKD. CDR3 protein: CATSDTGTATGELFF. The CDR3 DNA is TGTGCCACCAGTGATACCGGGACAGCCACCGGGGAGCTGTTTTTT.

V and J are TRBV7-9 and TRBJ1-4; D is ambiguous. The CDR3 extends over 15 amino acids. V lost 0 bases, J lost 3 bases, and 8 bases lay in between. CDR1 is SEHNR, CDR2 FQNEAQ, per germline (reference sequence). The CDR3 region has the DNA TGTGCCAGCAGCTTAGCGAGACCCTCTAATGAAAAACTGTTTTTT. This sequence encodes CASSLARPSNEKLFF.

In its sample, this clonotype was seen many times. The chain is built from TRBV11-2 and TRBJ1-1; D not certain. Trimming stripped 1 base from V and 0 bases from J, with 9 bases between. Germline assignment: CDR1 SGHAT and CDR2 FQNNGV. The CDR3 is made up of 15 amino acids. The CDR3 protein is CASSLVGTVNTEAFF. The CDR3 nucleotides are TGTGCCAGCAGCTTAGTAGGTACGGTGAACACTGAAGCTTTCTTT.

This clonotype was observed at least ten times. The chain links TRBV6-1 to TRBJ2-5, with D perhaps matching TRBD1 (6 bases). CDR1 MNHNS and CDR2 SASEGT come from the germline V gene. The V end lost 5 bases, the J end lost 5 bases, and 15 bases lay between the germline ends. The CDR3 runs to 14 residues. The DNA of the CDR3 is TGTGCCAGCAGTCCCCAGGGGACCGGGGAGACCCAGTACTTC. Translated: CASSPQGTGETQYF.

This chain uses TRBV5-1 with TRBJ1-2; weak D call: TRBD1 (6 bases). V was shortened by 1 base and J by 5 bases, with 12 bases between the two germline ends. The germline CDR1 and CDR2 sequences are SGHRS and YFSETQ. This CDR3 has 14 residues. Written as DNA, the CDR3 is TGCGCCAGCAGCTTGCCAGGGGCAAGTTATGGCTACACCTTC. This sequence encodes CASSLPGASYGYTF.

This clonotype was recorded many times. The chain has TRBV3-1 and TRBJ1-1, with D tentatively TRBD1 (6 bases). CDR3 size: 14 residues. V lost 2 bases, J lost 1 base, and 8 bases lay in between. The V gene's germline CDR1 is LGHDT and CDR2 YNNKEL (reference sequence). CDR3 bases: TGTGCCAGCAGCCAACGGGACACGAACACTGAAGCTTTCTTT. It encodes CASSQRDTNTEAFF. Variable domain in full (rest from reference TRBV3-1 and TRBJ1-1): DTAVSQTPKYLVTQMGNDKSIKCEQNLGHDTMYWYKQDSKKFLKIMFSYNNKELIINETVPNRFSPKSPDKAHLNLHINSLELGDSAVYFCASSQRDTNTEAFFGQGTRLTVV.

The genes are TRBV6-5 and TRBJ1-5; 7 bases are a match to TRBD1. Germline-derived CDR1 and CDR2 are MNHEY and SVGAGI. V lost 0 bases to trimming and J lost 5 bases; unmatched junction nucleotides: 13. This CDR3 is built from 18 residues. The CDR3 region is CASSYSRGGGPVDQPQHF. CDR3 sequence (DNA): TGTGCCAGCAGTTACTCGAGAGGGGGCGGCCCTGTAGATCAGCCCCAGCATTTT.

At least ten counts were recorded for this clonotype. J is TRBJ2-5 and V is TRBV6-1, with TRBD1 identical over 10 bases. CDR3 length: 14 amino acids. V lost 2 bases to trimming and J lost 5 bases; unmatched junction nucleotides: 2. Germline loops: CDR1 MNHNS, CDR2 SASEGT. The CDR3, as DNA: TGTGCCAGCAGTGAACCGGACAGGGGGGAGACCCAGTACTTC. Its translation: CASSEPDRGETQYF.

The rearrangement links TRBV19 to TRBJ2-2; no reliable D call. Germline V gene lookup returns CDR1 LNHDA and CDR2 SQIVND (reference sequence). The CDR3 contains 15 residues. The V end lost 9 bases, the J end lost 2 bases, and 16 bases lay between the germline ends. DNA for the CDR3: TGTGCCAGCCGCGATCGGACGGAAAACACCGGGGAGCTGTTTTTT. Translating gives CASRDRTENTGELFF. The whole variable domain, remainder taken from reference TRBV19 and TRBJ2-2, is DGGITQSPKYLFRKEGQNVTLSCEQNLNHDAMYWYRQDPGQGLRLIYYSQIVNDFQKGDIAEGYSVSREKKESFPLTVTSAQKNPTAFYLCASRDRTENTGELFFGEGSRLTVL.

This clonotype was recorded at least ten times. V is TRBV7-9 and J is TRBJ2-5, with 7 bases aligning to TRBD2. The CDR3 sequence is 14 residues long. The trim removed 5 bases at V and 4 bases at J, leaving 7 bases unmatched. Germline V gene lookup returns CDR1 SEHNR and CDR2 FQNEAQ (reference sequence). The CDR3 nucleotides read TGTGCCAGCAGCCCAAGCGGGACGTCAGAGACCCAGTACTTC. Its translation is CASSPSGTSETQYF.

This clonotype was seen a few times. CDR3 nucleotide sequence: TGTGCCAGCAGCGCCCAACAGGAACTTGCGAACACCGGGGAGCTGTTTTTT. It yields the protein CASSAQQELANTGELFF. The chain couples TRBV9 to TRBJ2-2, with TRBD1 as a possible D gene (5 bases). Germline CDR1 reads SGDLS; CDR2 reads YYNGEE. The CDR3 length is 17 residues. V was clipped by 3 bases and J by 0 bases, with 15 bases between them. The full variable domain, with the rest looked up from reference TRBV9 and TRBJ2-2, is DSGVTQTPKHLITATGQRVTLRCSPRSGDLSVYWYQQSLDQGLQFLIQYYNGEERAKGNILERFSAQQFPDLHSELNLSSLELGDSALYFCASSAQQELANTGELFFGEGSRLTVL.